This passage covers 8 T cell receptor beta chains from one sample sequenced in a study of tumor-infiltrating lymphocytes in primary liver carcinoma. From around 0.5 ug of total RNA, TCR beta-specific cDNA was reverse-transcribed using a constant-region primer. Three rounds of nested multiplex PCR with slightly modified ARM-PCR produced TCR beta libraries. TRBV1-TRBV30 forward and Cbeta reverse primers drove the first two approximately 10-cycle rounds. TCRdb reanalysed the multiplex PCR reads using MiXCR and keeps one entry per CDR3 protein. The table lists roughly 78,000 distinct CDR3 sequences, over 70% of them singletons. The source material, about 18-33 mg of unsorted bulk tissue, was used to co-extract RNA and DNA. Specimen: liver tumor tissue from sampling region 4. Described subset: tumor region T4, right-lateral pole. The receptor set was obtained from a woman in her sixties with primary liver carcinoma and hepatitis B virus infection.

Concerning this clonotype: The CDR3 does not end in the conserved phenylalanine or tryptophan, so this is likely a read error. The genes are TRBV12-3 or TRBV12-4 and TRBJ2-1; TRBD2 agrees at 11 bases. The CDR3 has 18 amino acids. CDR3 in DNA: TGTGTCAGCAGTTTAGGTTCTAGCGGGAGGTCGTCCTACAATGAGCAGTTCATC. Amino acids: CVSSLGSSGRSSYNEQFI.

To note about this clonotype: At one end, the junction sequence differs from germline, possibly due to a read error. Here the CDR3 reads CASSLEASGSPGTYEQYF. CDR3 nucleotides: TGTGCCAGCAGCTTGGAGGCTAGCGGAAGCCCTGGGACCTACGAGCAGTATTTC. The J gene is TRBJ2-7, the V gene TRBV11-3; 7 bases align to TRBD2. Germline CDR1 and CDR2: SGHNT and YENEEA. CDR3 size: 18 residues.

A note on this clonotype: It is likely a read error, because the conserved phenylalanine at the end of the CDR3 is missing. The CDR3 nucleotides read TGTGCCAGCAGTTCTGCCCAGCCGGCGAACACTGAAGCTTTCCTT. This encodes CASSSAQPANTEAFL. The chain links TRBV28 to TRBJ1-1; D is uncertain. This CDR3 is 15 amino acids long. V was trimmed by 4 bases and J by 1 base, leaving 13 bases between them. Germline values: CDR1 MDHEN, CDR2 SYDVKM.

This clonotype showed up many times. The rearrangement links TRBV6-6 to TRBJ2-5; D not resolved. The V gene lost 5 bases and the J gene lost 3 bases, with 4 bases spanning the gap. The germline gives CDR1 MNHNY, CDR2 SVGAGI (reference sequence). The CDR3 spans 11 residues. The CDR3 reads CASSRKETQYF. CDR3 in DNA: TGTGCCAGCAGTCGAAAAGAGACCCAGTACTTC.

In the case of this clonotype: Here the CDR3 omits its conserved ending phenylalanine or tryptophan, so a read error is the likely source. The DNA is omitted, as the CDR3 cannot be located on it reliably, and the CDR3 follows TCRdb's listing. The rearrangement uses TRBV6-5 and TRBJ2-2; whether TRBD2, the table's D call, matches the DNA was not checked. Germline values: CDR1 MNHEY, CDR2 SVGAGI. The CDR3 spans 16 amino acids, including both terminal residues. The chain's CDR3 is CASSYKGLAGTGELSL.

This clonotype was counted a few times. This chain links TRBV6-2 or TRBV6-3 with TRBJ1-1; weak D call: TRBD1 (5 bases). Germline-derived CDR1 and CDR2 are MNHEY and SVGEGT. The CDR3 runs to 13 residues. Trimming removed 8 bases from V and 1 base from J, with 11 bases in between. The CDR3 reads CASAVTANTEAFF. The DNA for the CDR3 is TGTGCCAGCGCTGTGACAGCGAACACTGAAGCTTTCTTT.

A word on this clonotype: This clone may be a read error of a much larger clone one base away. CDR3 nucleotide sequence: TGTGCCAGTAGTAGCTCTCGACTGAGGAACACTGAAGCTTTCTTT. It translates to CASSSSRLRNTEAFF. V gene TRBV19 combines with J gene TRBJ1-1; D not resolved. Looked up from germline, CDR1 is LNHDA and CDR2 is SQIVND (reference sequence). V was pared by 4 bases and J by 1 base, with 13 bases between. This CDR3 is 15 amino acids long.

On this clonotype itself: The junction departs from germline at one end; a sequencing error may be responsible. V and J are TRBV10-3 and TRBJ1-5, with D possibly TRBD1 on 6 matching bases. The germline V gene encodes CDR1 ENHRY and CDR2 SYGVKD. The CDR3 has 14 amino acids. The DNA for the CDR3 is TGTGGCATCACTCCAACAGGGAACAATCAGCCCCAGCATTTT. Protein sequence: CGITPTGNNQPQHF.